Each of the 24 T cell receptor beta chains below was sequenced from the same sample in a study of CD8+ T cells in alopecia areata. The authors extracted RNA and reverse transcribed it into cDNA as the sequencing template. The assay was immunoSEQ multiplex PCR, and TCRdb's table has in-frame clones only and misses some. The table has some 220,000 clones, about 58% seen once. The treatment is: oral pan-JAK inhibitor, 5-10 mg twice daily. The sequences come from CD4+ T cells sorted from blood, collected at week 4, from a patient treated with tofacitinib. The receptors shown here come from a human donor with alopecia areata.

The chain is built from TRBV29-1 and TRBJ2-3; D gene unclear. Per the germline V gene, CDR1 is SQVTM and CDR2 is ANQGSEA. Trimming took 5 bases from V and 2 from J, leaving 11 bases between them. The CDR3 totals 13 residues. The CDR3 coding sequence is TGCAGCGTTCGCGGCAAAAACACAGATACGCAGTATTTT. Translated: CSVRGKNTDTQYF.

The chain combines TRBV15 with TRBJ2-3, with a weak D call TRBD2 (6 bases). Germline CDR1 is LNHNV and CDR2 is YYDKDF (reference sequence). Trimming left V 1 base short and J 2 bases short, with 19 bases between. CDR3 length: 18 residues. In nucleotides, the CDR3 is TGTGCCACCAGCAGAGCTTTTGGTGCGGGCGGGGCCACAGATACGCAGTATTTT. It yields the protein CATSRAFGAGGATDTQYF.

The V call is TRBV20-1, the J call TRBJ2-7; D ambiguous. V was clipped by 5 bases and J by 7 bases, with 9 bases between them. The CDR3 extends over 10 amino acids. The germline V gene encodes CDR1 DFQATT and CDR2 SNEGSKA (reference sequence). The CDR3 DNA sequence: TGCAGTGCTGCTGATGGAGAGCAGTACTTC. Its translation is CSAADGEQYF.

This clone has at least ten counts. This rearrangement joins TRBV7-9 to TRBJ1-1; a weak D match, TRBD1 (6 bases). Germline V lookup: CDR1 SEHNR, CDR2 FQNEAQ (reference sequence). V lost 2 bases, J lost 8 bases, and 12 bases lay in between. CDR3 length: 13 amino acids. Here the CDR3 reads CASSLPGGLEAFF. The CDR3 coding sequence is TGTGCCAGCAGCTTACCGGGGGGCCTAGAAGCTTTCTTT.

The chain recombines TRBV6-6 with TRBJ2-7; D may match TRBD1 or TRBD2 (5 bases each). V was cut by 2 bases and J by 0 bases, with 5 bases left in between. CDR1 is MNHNY, CDR2 SVGAGI, per germline (reference sequence). This CDR3 has 13 amino acids. CDR3 sequence reads: CASSYGTSYEQYF. The CDR3 DNA is TGTGCCAGCAGTTACGGGACCTCCTACGAGCAGTACTTC.

This clone was detected only a few times. The chain couples TRBV7-2 to TRBJ1-4; no definite D call. The CDR3 is 13 residues long. The V gene's germline CDR1 is SGHTA and CDR2 FQGNSA. Trimming removed 2 bases at V and 12 bases at J, with 13 bases between. As DNA, the CDR3 is TGTGCCAGCAGCTTACAACCCGGAGAGGAACTGTTTTTT. It specifies CASSLQPGEELFF.

J is TRBJ2-7 and V is TRBV7-2; 9 nucleotides agree with TRBD2. CDR1 and CDR2 from the germline V gene are SGHTA and FQGNSA. Trimming cost V 1 base and J 6 bases; bases outside gene matches: 13. The CDR3 sequence is 17 residues long. The CDR3 reads CASSLVPLAGGPGEQYF. The CDR3 DNA reads as TGTGCCAGCAGCTTAGTCCCTTTGGCGGGGGGGCCTGGCGAGCAGTACTTC. Drawing the rest from reference TRBV7-2 and TRBJ2-7, the complete variable domain is GAGVSQSPSNKVTEKGKDVELRCDPISGHTALYWYRQSLGQGLEFLIYFQGNSAPDKSGLPSDRFSAERTGGSVSTLTIQRTQQEDSAVYLCASSLVPLAGGPGEQYFGPGTRLTVT.

At least ten counts were recorded for this clone. V is TRBV6-6 and J is TRBJ1-2; possibly TRBD1 for D (6 bases). Germline V gene lookup returns CDR1 MNHNY and CDR2 SVGAGI (reference sequence). Trimming cost V 4 bases and J 6 bases, with 12 bases left between them. This CDR3 contains 13 residues. The CDR3 loop is CASSSTGSDGYTF. CDR3 bases: TGTGCCAGCAGTTCAACAGGGTCGGATGGCTACACCTTC.

J is TRBJ2-7 and V is TRBV29-1; no clear D. The V gene's germline CDR1 is SQVTM and CDR2 ANQGSEA. Trimming shortened V by 7 bases and J by 1 base, and 17 bases separated the two germline ends. The CDR3 consists of 14 residues. CDR3 sequence reads: CSARQRAGSYEQYF. For the CDR3, the DNA is TGCAGCGCCCGTCAACGAGCAGGATCCTACGAGCAGTACTTC.

The chain recombines TRBV5-1 with TRBJ2-3; 11 positions agree with TRBD2. Germline CDR1 reads SGHRS; CDR2 reads YFSETQ. This CDR3 has 15 residues. Trimming cost V 6 bases and J 0 bases; bases outside gene matches: 3. CDR3 residues: CASKRLAGSTDTQYF. The CDR3 DNA follows: TGCGCCAGCAAGAGACTAGCGGGGAGCACAGATACGCAGTATTTT.

V gene TRBV6-5 combines with J gene TRBJ2-5, with a weak D call TRBD1 (5 bases). Germline loops: CDR1 MNHEY, CDR2 SVGAGI. This CDR3 is 14 amino acids long. The ends were cut back, 2 bases at V and 0 bases at J, with 7 bases in the middle. CDR3 region: CASSYTDNQETQYF. The CDR3 DNA sequence: TGTGCCAGCAGTTACACGGACAACCAAGAGACCCAGTACTTC.

The chain uses TRBV30 and TRBJ2-2, with D perhaps matching TRBD2 (5 bases). CDR3 size: 15 residues. Deletions cut 1 base from V and 3 bases from J, with 12 bases between. CDR1 is GTSNPN, CDR2 SVGIG, per germline (reference sequence). The CDR3 DNA reads as TGTGCCTGGAGTGCCGAGACGAGGGACACCGGGGAGCTGTTTTTT. It encodes CAWSAETRDTGELFF.

This rearrangement joins TRBV30 to TRBJ2-5; 7 nucleotides line up with TRBD2. Germline CDR1 GTSNPN, CDR2 SVGIG (reference sequence). There are 13 residues in the CDR3. With 5 bases clipped from V and 10 bases from J, the junction kept 13 bases outside the gene matches. The CDR3 region has the DNA TGTGCCTGGGAGGGGCGCGGGGGTAGGAGCCAGTACTTC. It yields the protein CAWEGRGGRSQYF.

The rearrangement joins TRBV2 to TRBJ2-7; TRBD2 is a possible D gene (5 bases). The CDR3 spans 13 residues. Germline CDR1 reads SNHLY; CDR2 reads FYNNEI. V lost 10 bases and J lost 7, with 20 bases in between. This chain's CDR3 is CATQLETPGEQYF. CDR3 sequence (DNA): TGTGCCACCCAGCTGGAGACCCCGGGGGAGCAGTACTTC.

The chain uses TRBV6-1 and TRBJ2-1, with D unclear. Germline V gene sequence: CDR1 MNHNS, CDR2 SASEGT. V gave up 2 bases and J gave up 7 bases, with 6 bases separating them. The CDR3 runs to 12 residues. The CDR3 coding sequence is TGTGCCAGCAGTGAATATTGGAATGAGCAGTTCTTC. Translated: CASSEYWNEQFF.

This sequence joins TRBV5-1 and TRBJ2-3; 8 positions match TRBD2. V trimming: 4 bases; J trimming: 5 bases; junction bases outside the gene matches: 6. This CDR3 region has 14 residues. In germline, CDR1 is SGHRS, CDR2 YFSETQ. CDR3 loop: CASSLDGRGDTQYF. DNA for the CDR3: TGCGCCAGCAGCCTGGACGGGAGGGGAGATACGCAGTATTTT.

The V gene is TRBV18, the J gene TRBJ1-1; D unclear. The CDR3 contains 13 residues. Per germline, CDR1 KGHSH and CDR2 LQKENI. With 2 bases removed from V and 0 bases from J, the gap between germline ends came to 4 bases. The CDR3 DNA reads TGTGCCAGCTCACCAGAGATGAACACTGAAGCTTTCTTT. It specifies CASSPEMNTEAFF.

V gene TRBV30 combines with J gene TRBJ1-1; TRBD1 matches 7 bases. Germline V lookup: CDR1 GTSNPN, CDR2 SVGIG (reference sequence). The J segment lost 0 bases and the V segment lost 0 bases, leaving 19 bases of the junction unmatched. This CDR3 spans 20 amino acids. The CDR3 sequence is CAWSVIPFLDRAGMNTEAFF. The CDR3 nucleotides read TGTGCCTGGAGTGTCATCCCTTTCCTCGACAGGGCGGGCATGAACACTGAAGCTTTCTTT.

The J gene is TRBJ1-2, the V gene TRBV29-1, with D unresolved. The CDR3 covers 9 residues. CDR1 and CDR2 from the germline V gene are SQVTM and ANQGSEA. Trimming took off 4 bases at V and 8 bases at J, with 5 bases between the two ends. The DNA of the CDR3 is TGCAGCGTTGGACAAGGCTACACCTTC. It yields the protein CSVGQGYTF. The full variable domain, its missing parts supplied by reference TRBV29-1 and TRBJ1-2, is SAVISQKPSRDICQRGTSLTIQCQVDSQVTMMFWYRQQPGQSLTLIATANQGSEATYESGFVIDKFPISRPNLTFSTLTVSNMSPEDSSIYLCSVGQGYTFGSGTRLTVV.

The chain recombines TRBV4-3 with TRBJ1-1, with a possible D match to TRBD1 (5 bases). CDR1 and CDR2 (germline): LGHNA, YSLEER. CDR3 length equals 14 residues. The V end lost 2 bases, the J end lost 5 bases, and 12 bases lay between the germline ends. The CDR3 DNA sequence: TGCGCCAGCAGCCAACAGGGCCTGGAGACTGAAGCTTTCTTT. Protein: CASSQQGLETEAFF.

Note on this clone: Germline is not matched at one junction end, which may reflect a read error. V is TRBV18 and J is TRBJ2-7; 8 bases agree with TRBD2. CDR1 is KGHSH, CDR2 LQKENI, per germline. The CDR3 sequence is 16 residues long. The CDR3, as DNA: TGTGCCAGCTCACCACCGAGCGGGGGACACTTCTACCAGCAGTACTTC. Translated: CASSPPSGGHFYQQYF. The entire variable domain, with the rest obtained from reference TRBV18 and TRBJ2-7, is as follows: NAGVMQNPRHLVRRRGQEARLRCSPMKGHSHVYWYRQLPEEGLKFMVYLQKENIIDESGMPKERFSAEFPKEGPSILRIQQVVRGDSAAYFCASSPPSGGHFYQQYFGPGTRLTVT.

This clone was detected only once. The V gene is TRBV29-1, the J gene TRBJ2-5; TRBD2 agrees at 9 bases. The CDR3 loop spans 13 amino acids. Trimming removed 7 bases from V and 2 bases from J; junction bases left unmatched: 5. Germline CDR1 SQVTM, CDR2 ANQGSEA. This CDR3 reads CSAASGDQETQYF. CDR3 nucleotides: TGCAGCGCTGCTAGCGGGGATCAAGAGACCCAGTACTTC.

The J gene is TRBJ2-7, the V gene TRBV7-2; TRBD2 might be the D (6 bases). V was cut by 5 bases and J by 4 bases, with 9 bases left in between. This CDR3 has 12 amino acids. Looked up from germline, CDR1 is SGHTA and CDR2 is FQGNSA. The CDR3 DNA reads as TGTGCCAGCAGCAACGGGGGATACGAGCAGTACTTC. Its protein is CASSNGGYEQYF. Full variable domain (missing parts from reference TRBV7-2 and TRBJ2-7): GAGVSQSPSNKVTEKGKDVELRCDPISGHTALYWYRQSLGQGLEFLIYFQGNSAPDKSGLPSDRFSAERTGGSVSTLTIQRTQQEDSAVYLCASSNGGYEQYFGPGTRLTVT.

The chain joins TRBV19 to TRBJ1-5; 7 bases map to TRBD1. CDR1 LNHDA and CDR2 SQIVND come from the germline V gene (reference sequence). Trimming at V came to 4 bases and at J to 4 bases, leaving 7 bases not matched to a gene. CDR3 length equals 15 residues. The CDR3 DNA is TGTGCCAGTAGTACCAGACAGGGCCCTAATCAGCCCCAGCATTTT. It is translated as CASSTRQGPNQPQHF.